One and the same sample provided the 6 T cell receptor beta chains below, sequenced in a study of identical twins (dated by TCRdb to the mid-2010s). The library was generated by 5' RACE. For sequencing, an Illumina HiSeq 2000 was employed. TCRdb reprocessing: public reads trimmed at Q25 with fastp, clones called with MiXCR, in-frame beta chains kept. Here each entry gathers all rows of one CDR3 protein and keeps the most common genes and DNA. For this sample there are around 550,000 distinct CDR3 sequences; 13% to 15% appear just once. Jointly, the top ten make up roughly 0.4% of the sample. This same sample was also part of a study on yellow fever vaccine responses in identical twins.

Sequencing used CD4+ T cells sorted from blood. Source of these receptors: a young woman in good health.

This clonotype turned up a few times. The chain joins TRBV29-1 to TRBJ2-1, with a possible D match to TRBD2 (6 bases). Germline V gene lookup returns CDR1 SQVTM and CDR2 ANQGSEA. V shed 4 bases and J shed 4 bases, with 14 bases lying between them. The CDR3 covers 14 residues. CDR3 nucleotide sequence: TGCAGCGTTGTTATGAGCGGGCGGTACAATGAGCAGTTCTTC. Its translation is CSVVMSGRYNEQFF.

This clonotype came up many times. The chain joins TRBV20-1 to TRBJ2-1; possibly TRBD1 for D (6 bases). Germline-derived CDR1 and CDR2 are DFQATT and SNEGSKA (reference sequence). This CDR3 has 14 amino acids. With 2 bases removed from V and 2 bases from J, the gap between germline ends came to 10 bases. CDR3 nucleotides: TGCAGTGCTAGACAGGGGATCCCCTACAATGAGCAGTTCTTC. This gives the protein CSARQGIPYNEQFF.

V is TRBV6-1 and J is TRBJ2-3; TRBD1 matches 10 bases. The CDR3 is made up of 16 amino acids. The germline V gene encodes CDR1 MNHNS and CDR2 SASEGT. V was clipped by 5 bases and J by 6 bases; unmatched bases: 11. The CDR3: CASSRGTGALGDTQYF. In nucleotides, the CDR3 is TGTGCCAGCAGTAGAGGGACAGGGGCCTTGGGTGATACGCAGTATTTT.

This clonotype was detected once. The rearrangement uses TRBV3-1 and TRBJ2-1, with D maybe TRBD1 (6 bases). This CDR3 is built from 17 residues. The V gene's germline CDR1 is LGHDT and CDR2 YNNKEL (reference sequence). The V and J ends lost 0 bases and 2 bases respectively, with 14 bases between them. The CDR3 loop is CASSQEPQGSPYNEQFF. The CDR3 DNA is TGTGCCAGCAGCCAAGAACCCCAGGGGAGCCCCTACAATGAGCAGTTCTTC.

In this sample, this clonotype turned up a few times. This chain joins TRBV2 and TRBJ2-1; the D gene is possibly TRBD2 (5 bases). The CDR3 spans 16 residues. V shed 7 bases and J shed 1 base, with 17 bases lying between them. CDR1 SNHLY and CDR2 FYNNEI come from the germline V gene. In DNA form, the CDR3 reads TGTGCCAGCATTTGGATCGGGAAAAAATCCTACAATGAGCAGTTCTTC. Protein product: CASIWIGKKSYNEQFF.

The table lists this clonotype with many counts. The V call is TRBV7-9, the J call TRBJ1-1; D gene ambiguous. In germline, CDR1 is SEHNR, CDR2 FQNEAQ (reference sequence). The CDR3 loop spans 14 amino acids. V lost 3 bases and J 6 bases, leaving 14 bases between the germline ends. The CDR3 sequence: CASSFMASVAEAFF. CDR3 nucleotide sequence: TGTGCCAGCAGCTTCATGGCCTCCGTCGCTGAAGCTTTCTTT.